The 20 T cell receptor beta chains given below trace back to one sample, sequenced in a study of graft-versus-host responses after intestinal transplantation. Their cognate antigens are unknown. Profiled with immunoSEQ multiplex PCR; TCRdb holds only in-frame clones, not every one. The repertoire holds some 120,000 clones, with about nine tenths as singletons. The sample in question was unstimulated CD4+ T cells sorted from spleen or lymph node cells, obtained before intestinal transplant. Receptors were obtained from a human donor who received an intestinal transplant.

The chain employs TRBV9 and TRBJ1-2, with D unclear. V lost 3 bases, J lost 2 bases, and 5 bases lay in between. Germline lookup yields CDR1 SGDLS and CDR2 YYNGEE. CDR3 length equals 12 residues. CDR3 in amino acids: CASSAGNYGYTF. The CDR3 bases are TGTGCCAGCAGCGCGGGAAACTATGGCTACACCTTC.

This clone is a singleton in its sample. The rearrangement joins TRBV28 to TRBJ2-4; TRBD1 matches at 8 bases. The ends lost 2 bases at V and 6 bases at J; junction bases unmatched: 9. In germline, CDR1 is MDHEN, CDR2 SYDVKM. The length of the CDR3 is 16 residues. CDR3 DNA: TGTGCCAGCAGTTTAATGTCCAGGGGGCCGAGAAACATTCAGTACTTC. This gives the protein CASSLMSRGPRNIQYF. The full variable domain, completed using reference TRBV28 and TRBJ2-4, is DVKVTQSSRYLVKRTGEKVFLECVQDMDHENMFWYRQDPGLGLRLIYFSYDVKMKEKGDIPEGYSVSREKKERFSLILESASTNQTSMYLCASSLMSRGPRNIQYFGAGTRLSVL.

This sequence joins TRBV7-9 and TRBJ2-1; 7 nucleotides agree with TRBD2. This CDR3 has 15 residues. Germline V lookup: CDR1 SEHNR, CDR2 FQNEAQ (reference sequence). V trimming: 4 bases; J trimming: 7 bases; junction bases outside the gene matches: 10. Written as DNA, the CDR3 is TGTGCCAGCAGCTCCAATAGCGGGTTGAGAAATGAGCAGTTCTTC. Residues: CASSSNSGLRNEQFF.

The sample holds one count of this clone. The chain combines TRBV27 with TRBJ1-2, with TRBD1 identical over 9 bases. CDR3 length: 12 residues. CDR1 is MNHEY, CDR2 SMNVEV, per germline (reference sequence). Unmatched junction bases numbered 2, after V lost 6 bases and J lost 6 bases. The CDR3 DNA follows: TGTGCCAGCAGCCGGACAGGGGATGGCTACACCTTC. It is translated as CASSRTGDGYTF.

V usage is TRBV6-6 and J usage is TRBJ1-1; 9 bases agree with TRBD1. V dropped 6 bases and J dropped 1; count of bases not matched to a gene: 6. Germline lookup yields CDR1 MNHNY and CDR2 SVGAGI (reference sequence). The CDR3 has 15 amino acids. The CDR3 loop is CASRDPDRGNTEAFF. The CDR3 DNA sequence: TGTGCCAGCAGGGACCCGGACAGGGGGAACACTGAAGCTTTCTTT.

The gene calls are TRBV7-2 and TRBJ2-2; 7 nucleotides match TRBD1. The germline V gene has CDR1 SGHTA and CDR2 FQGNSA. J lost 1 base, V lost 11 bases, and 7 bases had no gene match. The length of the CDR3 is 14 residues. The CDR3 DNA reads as TGTGCCCAGGGGACAGCCAAGAACACCGGGGAGCTGTTTTTT. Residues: CAQGTAKNTGELFF.

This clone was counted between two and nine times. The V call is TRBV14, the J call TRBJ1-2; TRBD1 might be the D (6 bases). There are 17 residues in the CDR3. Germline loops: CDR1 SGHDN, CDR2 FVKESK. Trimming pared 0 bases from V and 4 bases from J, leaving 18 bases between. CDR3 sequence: CASSQDLSGANPYGYTF. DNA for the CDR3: TGTGCCAGCAGCCAAGATCTGTCAGGGGCCAACCCCTATGGCTACACCTTC.

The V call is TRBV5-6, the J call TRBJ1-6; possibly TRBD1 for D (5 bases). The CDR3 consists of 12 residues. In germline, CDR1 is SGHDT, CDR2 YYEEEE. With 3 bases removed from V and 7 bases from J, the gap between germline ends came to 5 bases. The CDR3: CASSSGNSPLHF. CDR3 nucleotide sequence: TGTGCCAGCAGCTCAGGGAATTCACCCCTCCACTTT.

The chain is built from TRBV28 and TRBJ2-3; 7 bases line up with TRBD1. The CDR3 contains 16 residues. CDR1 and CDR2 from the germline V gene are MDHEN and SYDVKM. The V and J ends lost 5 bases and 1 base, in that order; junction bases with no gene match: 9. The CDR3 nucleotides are TGTGCCAGCAGTACAAGGGGGCTTAGTGGCACAGATACGCAGTATTTT. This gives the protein CASSTRGLSGTDTQYF.

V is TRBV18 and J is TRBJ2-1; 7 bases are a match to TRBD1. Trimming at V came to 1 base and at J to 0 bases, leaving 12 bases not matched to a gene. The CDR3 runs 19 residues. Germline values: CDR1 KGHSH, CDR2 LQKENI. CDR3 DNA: TGTGCCAGCTCACCACTAGGGACAGCTCAGGGTAGCTCCTACAATGAGCAGTTCTTC. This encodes CASSPLGTAQGSSYNEQFF.

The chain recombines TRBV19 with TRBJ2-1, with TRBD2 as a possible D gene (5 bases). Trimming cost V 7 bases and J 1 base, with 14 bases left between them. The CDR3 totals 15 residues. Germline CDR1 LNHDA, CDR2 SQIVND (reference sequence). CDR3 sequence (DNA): TGTGCCAGTACCCTCAAAGGAGGTTCCTACAATGAGCAGTTCTTC. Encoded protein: CASTLKGGSYNEQFF.

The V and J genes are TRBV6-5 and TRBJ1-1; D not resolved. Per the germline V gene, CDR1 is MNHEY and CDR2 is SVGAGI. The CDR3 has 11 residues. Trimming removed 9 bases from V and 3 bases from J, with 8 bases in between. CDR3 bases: TGTGCCAGTAGGAGTTACACTGAAGCTTTCTTT. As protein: CASRSYTEAFF.

The CDR3, as DNA: TGTGCCACCAGCAGAGGTAGGGACAGGGCCTACGAGCAGTACTTC. Protein product: CATSRGRDRAYEQYF. The chain is built from TRBV15 and TRBJ2-7; TRBD1 matches 9 bases. CDR1 and CDR2 (germline): LNHNV, YYDKDF (reference sequence). The CDR3 spans 15 residues. V was clipped by 1 base and J by 2 bases; unmatched bases: 3.

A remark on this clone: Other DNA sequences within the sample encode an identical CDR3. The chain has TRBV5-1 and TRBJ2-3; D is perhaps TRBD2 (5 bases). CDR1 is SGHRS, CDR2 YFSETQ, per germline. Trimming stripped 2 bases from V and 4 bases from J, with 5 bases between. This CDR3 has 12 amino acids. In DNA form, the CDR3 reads TGCGCCAGCAGCTTAGCGGCAGATACGCAGTATTTT. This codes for CASSLAADTQYF.

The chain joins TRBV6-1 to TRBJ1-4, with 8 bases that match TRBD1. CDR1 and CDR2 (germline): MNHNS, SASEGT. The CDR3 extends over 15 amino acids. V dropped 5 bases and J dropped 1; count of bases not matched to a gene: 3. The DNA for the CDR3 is TGTGCCAGCAGTCCCGGACAGGGAACTAATGAAAAACTGTTTTTT. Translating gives CASSPGQGTNEKLFF.

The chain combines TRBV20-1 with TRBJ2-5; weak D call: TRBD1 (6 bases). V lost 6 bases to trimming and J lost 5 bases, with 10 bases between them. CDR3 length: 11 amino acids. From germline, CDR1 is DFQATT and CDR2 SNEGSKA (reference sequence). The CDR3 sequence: CSAPRGETQYF. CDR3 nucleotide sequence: TGCAGTGCCCCCAGGGGTGAGACCCAGTACTTC.

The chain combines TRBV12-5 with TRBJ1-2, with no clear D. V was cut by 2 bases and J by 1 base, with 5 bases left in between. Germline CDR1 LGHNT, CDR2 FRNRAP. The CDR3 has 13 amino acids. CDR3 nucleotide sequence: TGTGCTAGTGGTTTGAGCAATAACTATGGCTACACCTTC. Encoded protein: CASGLSNNYGYTF.

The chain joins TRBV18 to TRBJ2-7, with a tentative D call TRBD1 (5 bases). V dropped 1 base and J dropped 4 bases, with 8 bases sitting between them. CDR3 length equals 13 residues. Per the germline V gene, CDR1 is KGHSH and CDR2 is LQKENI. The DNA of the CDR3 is TGTGCCAGCTCACCACTGACAGTTTACGAGCAGTACTTC. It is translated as CASSPLTVYEQYF.

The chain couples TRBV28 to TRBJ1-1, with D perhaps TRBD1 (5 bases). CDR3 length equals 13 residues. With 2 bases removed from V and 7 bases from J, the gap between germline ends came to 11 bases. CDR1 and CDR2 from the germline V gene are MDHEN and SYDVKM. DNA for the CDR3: TGTGCCAGCAGTTTAGGGCGGGGGAGTGAAGCTTTCTTT. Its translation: CASSLGRGSEAFF.

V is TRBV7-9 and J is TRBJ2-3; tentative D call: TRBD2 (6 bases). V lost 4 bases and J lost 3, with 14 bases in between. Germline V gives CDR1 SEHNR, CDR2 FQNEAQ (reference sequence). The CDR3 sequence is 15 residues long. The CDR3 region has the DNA TGTGCCAGCAGCTCCTTAGGCGGGATAACAGATACGCAGTATTTT. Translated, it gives CASSSLGGITDTQYF.